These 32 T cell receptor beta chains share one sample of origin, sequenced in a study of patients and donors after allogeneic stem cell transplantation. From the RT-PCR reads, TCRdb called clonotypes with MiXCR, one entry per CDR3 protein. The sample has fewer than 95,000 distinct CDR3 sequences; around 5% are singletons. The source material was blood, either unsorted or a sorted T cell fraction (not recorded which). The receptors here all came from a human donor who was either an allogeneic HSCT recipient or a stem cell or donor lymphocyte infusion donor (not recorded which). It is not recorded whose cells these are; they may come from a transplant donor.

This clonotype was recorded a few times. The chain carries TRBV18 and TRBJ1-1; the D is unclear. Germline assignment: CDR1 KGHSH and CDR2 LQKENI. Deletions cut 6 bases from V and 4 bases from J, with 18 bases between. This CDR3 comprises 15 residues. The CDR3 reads CASSINKGRGTEAFF. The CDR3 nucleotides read TGTGCCAGCTCCATTAACAAGGGAAGAGGCACTGAAGCTTTCTTT.

This chain's CDR3 is CASSLLFYEQYF. CDR3 nucleotide sequence: TGTGCCAGCAGTTTGTTATTCTACGAGCAGTACTTC. The chain links TRBV28 to TRBJ2-7; D not certain. Germline CDR1 is MDHEN and CDR2 is SYDVKM. The ends were cut back, 3 bases at V and 3 bases at J, with 6 bases in the middle. This CDR3 has 12 residues.

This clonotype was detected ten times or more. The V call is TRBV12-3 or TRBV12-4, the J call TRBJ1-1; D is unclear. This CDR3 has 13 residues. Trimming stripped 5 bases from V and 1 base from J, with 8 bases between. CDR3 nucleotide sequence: TGTGCCAGCAGTCATGTAGGGAACACTGAAGCTTTCTTT. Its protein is CASSHVGNTEAFF.

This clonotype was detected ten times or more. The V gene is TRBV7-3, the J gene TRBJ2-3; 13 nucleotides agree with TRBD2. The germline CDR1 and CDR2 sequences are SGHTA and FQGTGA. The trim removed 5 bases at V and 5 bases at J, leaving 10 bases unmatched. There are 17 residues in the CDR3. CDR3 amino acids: CASSPGLAGSKVDTQYF. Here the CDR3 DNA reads TGTGCCAGCAGCCCGGGACTAGCGGGGTCGAAGGTAGATACGCAGTATTTT. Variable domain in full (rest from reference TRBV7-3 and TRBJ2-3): GAGVSQTPSNKVTEKGKYVELRCDPISGHTALYWYRQSLGQGPEFLIYFQGTGAADDSGLPNDRFFAVRPEGSVSTLKIQRTERGDSAVYLCASSPGLAGSKVDTQYFGPGTRLTVL.

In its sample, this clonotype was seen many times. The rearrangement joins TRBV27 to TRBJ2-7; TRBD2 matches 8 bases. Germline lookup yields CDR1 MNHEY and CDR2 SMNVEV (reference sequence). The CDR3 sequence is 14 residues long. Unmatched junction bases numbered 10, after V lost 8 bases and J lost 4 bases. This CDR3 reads CASRGGRLGYEQYF. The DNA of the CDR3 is TGTGCCAGCCGGGGGGGACGCCTTGGATACGAGCAGTACTTC.

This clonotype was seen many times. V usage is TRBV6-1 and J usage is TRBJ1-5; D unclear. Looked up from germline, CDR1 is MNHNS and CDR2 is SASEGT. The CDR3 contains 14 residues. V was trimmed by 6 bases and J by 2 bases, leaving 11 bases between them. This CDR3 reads CASRAGGGNQPQHF. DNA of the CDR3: TGTGCCAGCAGGGCTGGTGGGGGCAATCAGCCCCAGCATTTT.

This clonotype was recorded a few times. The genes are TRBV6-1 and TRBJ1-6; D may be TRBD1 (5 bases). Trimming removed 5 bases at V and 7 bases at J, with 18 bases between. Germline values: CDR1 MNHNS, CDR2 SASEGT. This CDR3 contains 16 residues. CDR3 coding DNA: TGTGCCAGCAGTACCGGGCGTAGGGGAATCAATTCACCCCTCCACTTT. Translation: CASSTGRRGINSPLHF.

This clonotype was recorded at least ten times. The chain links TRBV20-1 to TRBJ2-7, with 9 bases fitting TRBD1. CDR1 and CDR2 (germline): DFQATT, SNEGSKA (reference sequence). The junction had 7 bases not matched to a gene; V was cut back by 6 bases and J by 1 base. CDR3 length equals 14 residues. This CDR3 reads CSAETGGASYEQYF. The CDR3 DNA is TGCAGTGCAGAAACAGGGGGCGCGTCCTACGAGCAGTACTTC.

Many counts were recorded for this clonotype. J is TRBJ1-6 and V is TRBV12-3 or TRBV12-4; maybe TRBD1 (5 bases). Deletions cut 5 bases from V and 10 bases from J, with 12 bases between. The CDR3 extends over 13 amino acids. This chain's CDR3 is CASSPRVGSPLHF. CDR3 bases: TGTGCCAGCAGTCCCAGGGTTGGGTCACCCCTCCACTTT.

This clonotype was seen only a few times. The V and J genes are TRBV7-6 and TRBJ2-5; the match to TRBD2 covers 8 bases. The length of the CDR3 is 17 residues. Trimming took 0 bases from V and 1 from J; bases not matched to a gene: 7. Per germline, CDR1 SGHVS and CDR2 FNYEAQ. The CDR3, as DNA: TGTGCCAGCAGCTTAGCACAAGCGGGGGCCCCCCAAGAGACCCAGTACTTC. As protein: CASSLAQAGAPQETQYF.

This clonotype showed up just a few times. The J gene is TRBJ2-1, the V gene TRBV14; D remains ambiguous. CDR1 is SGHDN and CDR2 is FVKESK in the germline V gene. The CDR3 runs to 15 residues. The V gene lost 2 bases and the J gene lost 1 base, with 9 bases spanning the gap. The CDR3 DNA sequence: TGTGCCAGCAGCCAACTAGGGATATCCTACAATGAGCAGTTCTTC. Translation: CASSQLGISYNEQFF.

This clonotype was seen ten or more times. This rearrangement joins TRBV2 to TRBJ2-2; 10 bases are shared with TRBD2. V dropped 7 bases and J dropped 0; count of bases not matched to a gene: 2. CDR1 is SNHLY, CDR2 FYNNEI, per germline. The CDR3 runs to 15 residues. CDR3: CASKGLATNTGELFF. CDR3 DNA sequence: TGTGCCAGCAAGGGACTAGCGACGAACACCGGGGAGCTGTTTTTT. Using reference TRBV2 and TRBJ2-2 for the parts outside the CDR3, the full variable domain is EPEVTQTPSHQVTQMGQEVILRCVPISNHLYFYWYRQILGQKVEFLVSFYNNEISEKSEIFDDQFSVERPDGSNFTLKIRSTKLEDSAMYFCASKGLATNTGELFFGEGSRLTVL.

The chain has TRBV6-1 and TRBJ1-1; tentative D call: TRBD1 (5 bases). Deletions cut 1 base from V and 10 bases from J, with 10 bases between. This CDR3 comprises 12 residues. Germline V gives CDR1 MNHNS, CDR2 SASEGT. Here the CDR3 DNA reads TGTGCCAGCAGTGAAGGGGAGGGGAGAGCTTTCTTT. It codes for CASSEGEGRAFF.

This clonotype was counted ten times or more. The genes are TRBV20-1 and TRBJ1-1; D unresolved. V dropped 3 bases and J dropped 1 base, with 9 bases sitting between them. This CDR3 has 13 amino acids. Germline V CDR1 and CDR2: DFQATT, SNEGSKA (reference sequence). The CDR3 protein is CSASRRQNTEAFF. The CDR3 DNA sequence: TGCAGTGCTAGCCGTCGACAGAACACTGAAGCTTTCTTT.

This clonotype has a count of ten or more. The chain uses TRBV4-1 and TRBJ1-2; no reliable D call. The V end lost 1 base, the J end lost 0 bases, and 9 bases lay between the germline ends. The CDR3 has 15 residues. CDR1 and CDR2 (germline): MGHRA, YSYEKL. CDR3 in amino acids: CASSQVYTSNYGYTF. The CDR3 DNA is TGCGCCAGCAGCCAAGTGTACACTTCTAACTATGGCTACACCTTC.

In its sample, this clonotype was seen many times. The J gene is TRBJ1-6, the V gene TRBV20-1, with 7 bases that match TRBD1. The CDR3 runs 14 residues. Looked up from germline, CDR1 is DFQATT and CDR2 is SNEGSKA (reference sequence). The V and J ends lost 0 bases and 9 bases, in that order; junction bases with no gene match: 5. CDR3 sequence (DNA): TGCAGTGCTAGAGATCGGACAGGTTTTTCACCCCTCCACTTT. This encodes CSARDRTGFSPLHF.

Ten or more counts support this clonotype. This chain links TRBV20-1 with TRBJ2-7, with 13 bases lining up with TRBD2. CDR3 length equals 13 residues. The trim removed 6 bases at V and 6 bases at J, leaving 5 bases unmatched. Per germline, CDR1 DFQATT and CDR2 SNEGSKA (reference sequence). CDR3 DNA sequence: TGCAGTGCCCCGGGACTAGCGGGATCCGAGCAGTACTTC. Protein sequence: CSAPGLAGSEQYF.

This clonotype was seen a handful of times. The CDR3 DNA sequence: TGCGCCAGCAGCTCCCGACTAGTAAACACCGGGGAGCTGTTTTTT. It is translated as CASSSRLVNTGELFF. V usage is TRBV5-1 and J usage is TRBJ2-2; possibly TRBD2 for D (6 bases). Looked up from germline, CDR1 is SGHRS and CDR2 is YFSETQ. Trimming pared 3 bases from V and 2 bases from J, leaving 11 bases between. The CDR3 is 15 amino acids.

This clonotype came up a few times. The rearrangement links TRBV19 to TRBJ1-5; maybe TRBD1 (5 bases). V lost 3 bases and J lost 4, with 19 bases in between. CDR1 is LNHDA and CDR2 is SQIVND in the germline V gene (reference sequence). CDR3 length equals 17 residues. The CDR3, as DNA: TGTGCCAGTAGTATCACGGGAACAGCGGGGGAAAATCAGCCCCAGCATTTT. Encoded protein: CASSITGTAGENQPQHF.

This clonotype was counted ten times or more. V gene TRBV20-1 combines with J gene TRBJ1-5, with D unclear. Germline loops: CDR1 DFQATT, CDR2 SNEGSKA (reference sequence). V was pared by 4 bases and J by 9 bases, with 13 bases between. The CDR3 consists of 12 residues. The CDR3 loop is CSAKESVGPQHF. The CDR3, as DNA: TGCAGTGCTAAGGAGTCTGTGGGGCCCCAGCATTTT.

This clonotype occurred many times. CDR3 sequence: CASSQGTGRNEQFF. CDR3 DNA: TGTGCCAGCAGCCAAGGGACAGGTCGCAATGAGCAGTTCTTC. V usage is TRBV3-1 and J usage is TRBJ2-1; TRBD1 matches at 7 bases. J gave up 6 bases and V 1 base, and 3 bases lay outside the gene matches. Germline V lookup: CDR1 LGHDT, CDR2 YNNKEL (reference sequence). The CDR3 totals 14 residues.

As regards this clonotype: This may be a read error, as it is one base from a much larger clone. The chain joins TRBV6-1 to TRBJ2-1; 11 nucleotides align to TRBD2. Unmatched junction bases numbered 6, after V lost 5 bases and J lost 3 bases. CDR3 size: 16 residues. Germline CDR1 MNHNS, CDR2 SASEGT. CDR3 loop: CASSRLAGLYYNEQFF. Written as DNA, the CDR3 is TGTGCCAGCAGTCGACTAGCGGGGCTCTACTACAATGAGCAGTTCTTC.

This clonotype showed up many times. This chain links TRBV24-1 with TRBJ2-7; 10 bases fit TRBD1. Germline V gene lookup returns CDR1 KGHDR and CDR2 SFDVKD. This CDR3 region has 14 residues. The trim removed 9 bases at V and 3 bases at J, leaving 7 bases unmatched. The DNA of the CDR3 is TGTGCCACCTTTGGGACAGGGGTTTTCTACGAGCAGTACTTC. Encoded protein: CATFGTGVFYEQYF.

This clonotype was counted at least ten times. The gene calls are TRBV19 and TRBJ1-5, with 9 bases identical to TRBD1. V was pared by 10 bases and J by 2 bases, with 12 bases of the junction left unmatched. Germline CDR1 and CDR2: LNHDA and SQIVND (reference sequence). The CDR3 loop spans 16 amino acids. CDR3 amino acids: CATEPDRGTGNQPQHF. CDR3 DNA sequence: TGTGCCACCGAACCTGACAGGGGGACGGGCAATCAGCCCCAGCATTTT.

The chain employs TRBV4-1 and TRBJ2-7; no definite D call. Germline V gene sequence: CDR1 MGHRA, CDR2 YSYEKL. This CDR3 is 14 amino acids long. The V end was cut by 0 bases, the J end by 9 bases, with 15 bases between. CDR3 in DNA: TGCGCCAGCAGCCAAGATGCCGGGCTCGTCGGGCAGTACTTC. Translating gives CASSQDAGLVGQYF.

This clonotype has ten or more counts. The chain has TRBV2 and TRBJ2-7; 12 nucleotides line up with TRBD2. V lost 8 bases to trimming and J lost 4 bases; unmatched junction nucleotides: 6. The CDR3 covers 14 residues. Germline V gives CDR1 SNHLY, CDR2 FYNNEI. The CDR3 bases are TGTGCCAGCCGAACGACTAGCGGGGGTTACGAGCAGTACTTC. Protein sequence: CASRTTSGGYEQYF.

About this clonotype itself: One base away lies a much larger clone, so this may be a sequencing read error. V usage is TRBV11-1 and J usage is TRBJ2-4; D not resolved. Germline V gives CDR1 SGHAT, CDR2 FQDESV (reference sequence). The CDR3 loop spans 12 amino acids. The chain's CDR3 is CAISPIQNIQYF. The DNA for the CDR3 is TGTGCCATCAGCCCCATCCAAAACATTCAGTACTTC.

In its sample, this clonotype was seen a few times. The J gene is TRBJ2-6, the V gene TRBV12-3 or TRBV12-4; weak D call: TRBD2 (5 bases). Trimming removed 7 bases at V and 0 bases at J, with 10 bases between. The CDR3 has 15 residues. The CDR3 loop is CASTNRGSGANVLTF. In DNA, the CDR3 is TGTGCCAGCACCAACCGGGGCTCTGGGGCCAACGTCCTGACTTTC.

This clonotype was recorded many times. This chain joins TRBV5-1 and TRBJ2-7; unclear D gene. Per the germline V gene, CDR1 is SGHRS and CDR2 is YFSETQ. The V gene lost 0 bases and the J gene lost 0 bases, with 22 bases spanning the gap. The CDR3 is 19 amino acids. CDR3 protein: CASSLVAPRTRLSSYEQYF. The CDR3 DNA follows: TGCGCCAGCAGCTTGGTAGCCCCCCGGACCAGGCTAAGCTCCTACGAGCAGTACTTC.

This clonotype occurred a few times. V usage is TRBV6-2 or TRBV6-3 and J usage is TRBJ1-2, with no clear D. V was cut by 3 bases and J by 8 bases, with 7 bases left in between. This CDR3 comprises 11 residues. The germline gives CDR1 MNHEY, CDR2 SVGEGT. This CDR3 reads CASSYRRGYTF. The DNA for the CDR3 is TGTGCCAGCAGTTATCGGAGAGGCTACACCTTC.

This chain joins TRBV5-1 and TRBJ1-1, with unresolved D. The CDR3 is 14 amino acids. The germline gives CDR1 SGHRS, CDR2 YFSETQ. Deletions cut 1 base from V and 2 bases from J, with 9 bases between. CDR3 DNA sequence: TGCGCCAGCAGCTTGCAAGGGCCAAACACTGAAGCTTTCTTT. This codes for CASSLQGPNTEAFF. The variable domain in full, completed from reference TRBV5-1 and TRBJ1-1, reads KAGVTQTPRYLIKTRGQQVTLSCSPISGHRSVSWYQQTPGQGLQFLFEYFSETQRNKGNFPGRFSGRQFSNSRSEMNVSTLELGDSALYLCASSLQGPNTEAFFGQGTRLTVV.

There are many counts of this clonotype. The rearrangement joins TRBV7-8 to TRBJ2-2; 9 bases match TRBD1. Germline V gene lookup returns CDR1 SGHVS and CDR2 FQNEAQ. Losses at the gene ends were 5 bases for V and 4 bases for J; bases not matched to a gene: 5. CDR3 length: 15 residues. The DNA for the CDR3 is TGTGCCAGCAGCATGACAGGGGGAGGCACCGGGGAGCTGTTTTTT. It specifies CASSMTGGGTGELFF. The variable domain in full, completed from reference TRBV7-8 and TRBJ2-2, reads GAGVSQSPRYKVAKRGQDVALRCDPISGHVSLFWYQQALGQGPEFLTYFQNEAQLDKSGLPSDRFFAERPEGSVSTLKIQRTQQEDSAVYLCASSMTGGGTGELFFGEGSRLTVL.